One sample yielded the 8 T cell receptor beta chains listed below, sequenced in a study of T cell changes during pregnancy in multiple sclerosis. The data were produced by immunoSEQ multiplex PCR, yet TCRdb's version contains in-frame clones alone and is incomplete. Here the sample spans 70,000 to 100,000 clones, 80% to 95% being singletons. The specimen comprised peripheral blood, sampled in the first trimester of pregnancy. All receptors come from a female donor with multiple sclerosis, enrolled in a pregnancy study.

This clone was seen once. The CDR3 region is CATMHGGGRVEQYF. The CDR3, as DNA: TGTGCCACCATGCACGGGGGCGGGAGAGTCGAGCAGTACTTC. This sequence joins TRBV15 and TRBJ2-7, with D possibly TRBD2 on 7 matching bases. Germline V gives CDR1 LNHNV, CDR2 YYDKDF (reference sequence). There are 14 residues in the CDR3. V was trimmed by 7 bases and J by 6 bases, leaving 19 bases between them. The whole variable domain, remainder taken from reference TRBV15 and TRBJ2-7, is DAMVIQNPRYQVTQFGKPVTLSCSQTLNHNVMYWYQQKSSQAPKLLFHYYDKDFNNEADTPDNFQSRRPNTSFCFLDIRSPGLGDTAMYLCATMHGGGRVEQYFGPGTRLTVT.

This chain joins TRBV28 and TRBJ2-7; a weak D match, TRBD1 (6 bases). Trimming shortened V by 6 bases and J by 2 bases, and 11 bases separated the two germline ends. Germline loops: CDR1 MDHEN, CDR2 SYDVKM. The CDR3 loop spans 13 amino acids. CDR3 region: CASRKGVTYEQYF. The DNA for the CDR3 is TGTGCCAGCAGGAAGGGGGTCACCTACGAGCAGTACTTC.

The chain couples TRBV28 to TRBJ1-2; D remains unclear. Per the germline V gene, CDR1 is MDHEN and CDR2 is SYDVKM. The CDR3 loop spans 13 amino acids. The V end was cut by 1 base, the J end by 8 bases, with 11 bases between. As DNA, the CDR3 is TGTGCCAGCAGTTTATATTTTCTAGTGGGCTACACCTTC. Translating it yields CASSLYFLVGYTF.

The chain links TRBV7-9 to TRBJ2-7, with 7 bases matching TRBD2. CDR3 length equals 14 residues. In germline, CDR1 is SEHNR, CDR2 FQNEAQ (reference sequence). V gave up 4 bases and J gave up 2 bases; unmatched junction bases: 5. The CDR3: CASSSSGGPYEQYF. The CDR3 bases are TGTGCCAGCAGCTCCTCGGGGGGTCCCTACGAGCAGTACTTC.

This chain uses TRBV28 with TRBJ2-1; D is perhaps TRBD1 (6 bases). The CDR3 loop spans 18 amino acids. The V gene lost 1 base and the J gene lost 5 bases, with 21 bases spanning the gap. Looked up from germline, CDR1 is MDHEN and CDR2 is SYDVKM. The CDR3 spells CASSLLASLQGFHNEQFF. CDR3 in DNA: TGTGCCAGCAGTTTATTAGCCTCGCTACAGGGTTTCCACAATGAGCAGTTCTTC.

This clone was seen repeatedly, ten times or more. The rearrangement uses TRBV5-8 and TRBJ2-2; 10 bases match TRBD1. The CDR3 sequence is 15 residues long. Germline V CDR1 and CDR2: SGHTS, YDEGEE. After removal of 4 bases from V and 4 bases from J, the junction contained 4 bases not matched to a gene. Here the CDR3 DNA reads TGTGCCAGCAGCGTCGACAGGGGGCGCACCGGGGAGCTGTTTTTT. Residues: CASSVDRGRTGELFF.

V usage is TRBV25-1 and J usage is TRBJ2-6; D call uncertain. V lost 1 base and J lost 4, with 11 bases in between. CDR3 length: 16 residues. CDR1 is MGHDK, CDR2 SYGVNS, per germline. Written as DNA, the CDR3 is TGTGCCAGCAGTGAATCCTCAGGCCGGGGGGCCAACGTCCTGACTTTC. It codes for CASSESSGRGANVLTF.

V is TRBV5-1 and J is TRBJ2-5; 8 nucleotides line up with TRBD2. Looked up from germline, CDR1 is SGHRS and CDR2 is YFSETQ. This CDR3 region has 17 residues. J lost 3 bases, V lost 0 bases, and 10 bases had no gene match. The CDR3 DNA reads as TGCGCCAGCAGCTTGGAGGGGCTAGCGGGCATCGAAGAGACCCAGTACTTC. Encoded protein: CASSLEGLAGIEETQYF.